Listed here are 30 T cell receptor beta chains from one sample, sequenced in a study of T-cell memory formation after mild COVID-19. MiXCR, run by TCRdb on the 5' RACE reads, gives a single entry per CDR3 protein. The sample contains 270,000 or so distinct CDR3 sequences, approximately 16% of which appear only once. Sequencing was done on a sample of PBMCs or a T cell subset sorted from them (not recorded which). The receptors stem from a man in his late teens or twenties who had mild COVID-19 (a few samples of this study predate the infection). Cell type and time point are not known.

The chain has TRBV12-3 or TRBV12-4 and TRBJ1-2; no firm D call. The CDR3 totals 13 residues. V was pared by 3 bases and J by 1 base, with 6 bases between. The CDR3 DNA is TGTGCCAGCAGTTTGTACAGTAACTATGGCTACACCTTC. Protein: CASSLYSNYGYTF.

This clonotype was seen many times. The CDR3 spells CASSLGGGPTGTQYF. CDR3 nucleotide sequence: TGCGCCAGCAGCTTGGGAGGGGGACCCACCGGTACGCAGTATTTT. J is TRBJ2-3 and V is TRBV5-1, with D tentatively TRBD1 (6 bases). The CDR3 length is 15 residues. Looked up from germline, CDR1 is SGHRS and CDR2 is YFSETQ. Trimming took off 0 bases at V and 8 bases at J, with 16 bases between the two ends. Full variable domain (rest looked up from reference TRBV5-1 and TRBJ2-3): KAGVTQTPRYLIKTRGQQVTLSCSPISGHRSVSWYQQTPGQGLQFLFEYFSETQRNKGNFPGRFSGRQFSNSRSEMNVSTLELGDSALYLCASSLGGGPTGTQYFGPGTRLTVL.

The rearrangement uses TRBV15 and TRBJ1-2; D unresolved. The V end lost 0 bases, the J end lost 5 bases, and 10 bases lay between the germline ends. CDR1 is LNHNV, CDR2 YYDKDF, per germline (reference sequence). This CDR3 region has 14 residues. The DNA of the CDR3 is TGTGCCACCAGCAGAGATAGTGCGGCATATGGCTACACCTTC. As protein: CATSRDSAAYGYTF.

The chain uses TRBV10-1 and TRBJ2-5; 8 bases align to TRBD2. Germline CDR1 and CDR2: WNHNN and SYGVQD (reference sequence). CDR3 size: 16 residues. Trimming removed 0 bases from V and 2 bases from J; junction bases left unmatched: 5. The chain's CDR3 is CASSESLAGSQETQYF. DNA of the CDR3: TGCGCCAGCAGTGAGTCATTAGCGGGGTCTCAAGAGACCCAGTACTTC.

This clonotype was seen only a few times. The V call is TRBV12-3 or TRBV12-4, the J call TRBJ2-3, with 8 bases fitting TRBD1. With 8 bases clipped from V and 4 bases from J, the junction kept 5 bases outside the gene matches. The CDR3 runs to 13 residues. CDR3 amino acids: CASGDRGSDTQYF. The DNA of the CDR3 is TGTGCCAGCGGAGACAGGGGATCAGATACGCAGTATTTT.

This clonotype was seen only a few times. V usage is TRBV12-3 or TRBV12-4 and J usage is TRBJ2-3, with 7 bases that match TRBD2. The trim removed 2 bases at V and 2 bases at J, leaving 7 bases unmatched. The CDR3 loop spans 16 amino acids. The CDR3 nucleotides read TGTGCCAGCAGTTTATGGTGGGGGGGACTCACAGATACGCAGTATTTT. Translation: CASSLWWGGLTDTQYF.

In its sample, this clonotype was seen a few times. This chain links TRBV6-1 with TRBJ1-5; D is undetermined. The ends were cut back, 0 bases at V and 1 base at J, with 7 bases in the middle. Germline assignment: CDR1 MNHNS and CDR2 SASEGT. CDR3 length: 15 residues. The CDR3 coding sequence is TGTGCCAGCAGTGAAGCGCTTGAGAGCAATCAGCCCCAGCATTTT. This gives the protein CASSEALESNQPQHF.

CDR3 DNA: TGTGCCAGCAGCGCCCGGGGAACAGATACGCAGTATTTT. This encodes CASSARGTDTQYF. V is TRBV11-3 and J is TRBJ2-3, with D possibly being TRBD2 (5 bases). The CDR3 consists of 13 residues. Germline V gene sequence: CDR1 SGHNT, CDR2 YENEEA. V was pared by 5 bases and J by 3 bases, with 9 bases between.

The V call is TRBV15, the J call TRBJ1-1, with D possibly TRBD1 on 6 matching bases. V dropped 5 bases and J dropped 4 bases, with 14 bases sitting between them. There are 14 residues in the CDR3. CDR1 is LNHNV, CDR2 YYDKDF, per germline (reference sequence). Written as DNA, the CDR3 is TGTGCCACCAGCGCAAAAACAGGGATCACTGAAGCTTTCTTT. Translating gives CATSAKTGITEAFF.

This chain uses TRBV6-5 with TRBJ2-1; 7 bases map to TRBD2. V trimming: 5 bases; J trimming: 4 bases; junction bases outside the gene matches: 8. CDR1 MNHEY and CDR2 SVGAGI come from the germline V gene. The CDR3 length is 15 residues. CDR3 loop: CASSPLGGGYNEQFF. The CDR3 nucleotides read TGTGCCAGCAGTCCCCTGGGGGGGGGGTACAATGAGCAGTTCTTC.

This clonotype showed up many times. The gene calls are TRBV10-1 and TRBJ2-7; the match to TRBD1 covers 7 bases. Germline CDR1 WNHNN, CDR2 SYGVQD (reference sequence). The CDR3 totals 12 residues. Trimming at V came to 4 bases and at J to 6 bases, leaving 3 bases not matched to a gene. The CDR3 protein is CASSGAGGEQYF. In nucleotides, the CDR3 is TGCGCCAGCAGTGGTGCAGGGGGCGAGCAGTACTTC.

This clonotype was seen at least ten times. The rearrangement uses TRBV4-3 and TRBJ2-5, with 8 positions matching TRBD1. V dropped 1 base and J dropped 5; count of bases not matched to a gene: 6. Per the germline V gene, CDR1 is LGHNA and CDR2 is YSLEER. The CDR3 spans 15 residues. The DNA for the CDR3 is TGCGCCAGCAGCCAAGCACAGGGGGTCGGGGAGACCCAGTACTTC. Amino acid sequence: CASSQAQGVGETQYF.

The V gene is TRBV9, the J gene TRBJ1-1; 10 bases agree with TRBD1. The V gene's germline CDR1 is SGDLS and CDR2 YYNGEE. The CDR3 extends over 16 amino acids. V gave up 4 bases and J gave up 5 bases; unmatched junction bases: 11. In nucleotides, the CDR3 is TGTGCCAGCAGCACCGGGACAGGGGCGAAGATTACTGAAGCTTTCTTT. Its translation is CASSTGTGAKITEAFF.

CDR3 nucleotides: TGTGCCAGCCGATCTGGGGGAAGCACTGAAGCTTTCTTT. As protein: CASRSGGSTEAFF. The rearrangement joins TRBV6-2 or TRBV6-3 to TRBJ1-1; TRBD1 is a possible D gene (5 bases). Trimming took off 8 bases at V and 4 bases at J, with 14 bases between the two ends. The CDR3 consists of 13 residues. CDR1 MNHEY and CDR2 SVGEGT come from the germline V gene.

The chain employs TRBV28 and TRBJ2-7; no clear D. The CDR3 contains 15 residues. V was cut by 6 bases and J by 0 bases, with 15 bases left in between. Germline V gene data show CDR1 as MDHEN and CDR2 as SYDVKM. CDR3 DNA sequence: TGTGCCAGCAGCCCACGGACCGCGAGCTCCTACGAGCAGTACGTC. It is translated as CASSPRTASSYEQYV.

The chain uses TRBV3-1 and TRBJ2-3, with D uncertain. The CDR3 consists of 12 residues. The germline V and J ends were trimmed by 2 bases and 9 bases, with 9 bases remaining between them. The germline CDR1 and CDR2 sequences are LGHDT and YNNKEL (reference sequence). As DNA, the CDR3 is TGTGCCAGCAGCCAATCCACCTGGACGCAGTATTTT. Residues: CASSQSTWTQYF.

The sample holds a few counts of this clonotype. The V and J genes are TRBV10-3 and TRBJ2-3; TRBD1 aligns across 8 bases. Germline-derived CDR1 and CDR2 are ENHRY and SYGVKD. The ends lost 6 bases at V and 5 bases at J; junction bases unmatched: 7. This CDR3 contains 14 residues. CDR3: CAIRNRGSVDTQYF. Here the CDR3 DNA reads TGTGCCATCAGGAACAGGGGGTCGGTAGATACGCAGTATTTT.

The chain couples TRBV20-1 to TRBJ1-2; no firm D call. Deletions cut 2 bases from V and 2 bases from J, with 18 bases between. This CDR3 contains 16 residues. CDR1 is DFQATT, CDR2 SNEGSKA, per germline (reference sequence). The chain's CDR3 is CSARLVGLGLNYGYTF. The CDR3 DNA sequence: TGCAGTGCTAGATTGGTGGGATTGGGCCTAAACTATGGCTACACCTTC.

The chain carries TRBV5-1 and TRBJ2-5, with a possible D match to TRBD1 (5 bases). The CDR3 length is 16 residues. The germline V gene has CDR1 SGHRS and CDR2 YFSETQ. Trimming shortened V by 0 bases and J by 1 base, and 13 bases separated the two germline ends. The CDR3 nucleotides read TGCGCCAGCAGCTTGGCGGACACCTACTTCCAAGAGACCCAGTACTTC. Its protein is CASSLADTYFQETQYF. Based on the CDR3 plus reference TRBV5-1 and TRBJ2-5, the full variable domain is KAGVTQTPRYLIKTRGQQVTLSCSPISGHRSVSWYQQTPGQGLQFLFEYFSETQRNKGNFPGRFSGRQFSNSRSEMNVSTLELGDSALYLCASSLADTYFQETQYFGPGTRLLVL.

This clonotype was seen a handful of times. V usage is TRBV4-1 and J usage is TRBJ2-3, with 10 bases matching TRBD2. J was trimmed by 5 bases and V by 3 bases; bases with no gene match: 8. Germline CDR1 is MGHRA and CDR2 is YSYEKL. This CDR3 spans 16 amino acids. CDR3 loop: CASSHHSGGSRDTQYF. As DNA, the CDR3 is TGCGCCAGCAGCCATCATAGCGGGGGGAGTCGAGATACGCAGTATTTT.

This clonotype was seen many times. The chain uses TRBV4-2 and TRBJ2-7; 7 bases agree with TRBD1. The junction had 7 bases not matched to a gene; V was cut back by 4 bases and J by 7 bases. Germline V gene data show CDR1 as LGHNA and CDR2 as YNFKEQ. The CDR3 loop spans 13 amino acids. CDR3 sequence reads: CASSRQGRGEQYV. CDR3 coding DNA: TGTGCCAGCAGCCGACAGGGACGAGGGGAGCAGTACGTC.

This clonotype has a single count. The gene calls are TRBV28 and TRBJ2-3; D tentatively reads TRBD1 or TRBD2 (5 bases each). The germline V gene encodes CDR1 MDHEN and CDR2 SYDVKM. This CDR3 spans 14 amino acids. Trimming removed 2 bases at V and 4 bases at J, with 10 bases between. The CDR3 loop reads CASSLLGRADTQYF. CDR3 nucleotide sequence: TGTGCCAGCAGTTTACTGGGACGGGCAGATACGCAGTATTTT.

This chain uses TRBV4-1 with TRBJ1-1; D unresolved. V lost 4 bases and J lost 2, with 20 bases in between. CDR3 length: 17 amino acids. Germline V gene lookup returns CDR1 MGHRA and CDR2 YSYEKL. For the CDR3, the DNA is TGCGCCAGCAGCCTCCGGGCCACAAACCCGGGAAACACTGAAGCTTTCTTT. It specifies CASSLRATNPGNTEAFF.

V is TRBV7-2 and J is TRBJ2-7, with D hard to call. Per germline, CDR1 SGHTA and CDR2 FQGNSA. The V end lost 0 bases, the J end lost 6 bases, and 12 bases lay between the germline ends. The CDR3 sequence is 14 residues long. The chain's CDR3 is CASSLALGSAEQYF. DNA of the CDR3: TGTGCCAGCAGCTTAGCGTTGGGCTCAGCCGAGCAGTACTTC.

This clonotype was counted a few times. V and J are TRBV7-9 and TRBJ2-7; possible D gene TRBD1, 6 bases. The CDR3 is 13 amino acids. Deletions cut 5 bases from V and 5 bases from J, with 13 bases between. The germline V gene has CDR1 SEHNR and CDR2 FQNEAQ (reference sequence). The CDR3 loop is CASSLEQGHEQYF. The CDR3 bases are TGTGCCAGCAGCCTAGAACAGGGCCACGAGCAGTACTTC.

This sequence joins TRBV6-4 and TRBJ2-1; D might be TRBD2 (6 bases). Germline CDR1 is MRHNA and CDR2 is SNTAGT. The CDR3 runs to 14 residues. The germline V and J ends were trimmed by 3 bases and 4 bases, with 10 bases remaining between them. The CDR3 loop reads CASSEWAGYNEQFF. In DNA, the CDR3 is TGTGCCAGCAGTGAATGGGCGGGGTACAATGAGCAGTTCTTC.

This chain's CDR3 is CASSELAGGPREQFF. For the CDR3, the DNA is TGCGCCAGCAGCGAACTAGCGGGGGGTCCTAGGGAGCAGTTCTTC. V usage is TRBV4-3 and J usage is TRBJ2-1, with 12 bases identical to TRBD2. The CDR3 is 15 amino acids. J was trimmed by 10 bases and V by 5 bases; bases with no gene match: 9. Germline V gene lookup returns CDR1 LGHNA and CDR2 YSLEER.

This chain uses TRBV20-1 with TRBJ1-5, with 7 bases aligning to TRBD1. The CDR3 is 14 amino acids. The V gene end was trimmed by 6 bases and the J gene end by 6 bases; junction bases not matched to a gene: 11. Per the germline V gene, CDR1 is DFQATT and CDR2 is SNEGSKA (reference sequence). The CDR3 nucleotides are TGCAGTGCCCTCGACAGGGTCTTCACTCAGCCCCAGCATTTT. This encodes CSALDRVFTQPQHF.

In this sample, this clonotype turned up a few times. CDR3 loop: CASRLRTDEQYF. CDR3 nucleotides: TGCGCCAGCAGGTTACGGACAGACGAGCAGTACTTC. This rearrangement joins TRBV4-3 to TRBJ2-7; D perhaps matches TRBD1 (6 bases). V lost 6 bases and J 5 bases, leaving 11 bases between the germline ends. This CDR3 comprises 12 residues. Germline CDR1 reads LGHNA; CDR2 reads YSLEER.

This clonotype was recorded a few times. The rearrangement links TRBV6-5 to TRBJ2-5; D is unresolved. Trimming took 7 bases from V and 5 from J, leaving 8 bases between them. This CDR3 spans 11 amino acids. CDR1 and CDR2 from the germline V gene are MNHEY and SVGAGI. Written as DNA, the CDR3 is TGTGCCAGCACCTCCCGGGAGACCCAGTACTTC. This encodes CASTSRETQYF.